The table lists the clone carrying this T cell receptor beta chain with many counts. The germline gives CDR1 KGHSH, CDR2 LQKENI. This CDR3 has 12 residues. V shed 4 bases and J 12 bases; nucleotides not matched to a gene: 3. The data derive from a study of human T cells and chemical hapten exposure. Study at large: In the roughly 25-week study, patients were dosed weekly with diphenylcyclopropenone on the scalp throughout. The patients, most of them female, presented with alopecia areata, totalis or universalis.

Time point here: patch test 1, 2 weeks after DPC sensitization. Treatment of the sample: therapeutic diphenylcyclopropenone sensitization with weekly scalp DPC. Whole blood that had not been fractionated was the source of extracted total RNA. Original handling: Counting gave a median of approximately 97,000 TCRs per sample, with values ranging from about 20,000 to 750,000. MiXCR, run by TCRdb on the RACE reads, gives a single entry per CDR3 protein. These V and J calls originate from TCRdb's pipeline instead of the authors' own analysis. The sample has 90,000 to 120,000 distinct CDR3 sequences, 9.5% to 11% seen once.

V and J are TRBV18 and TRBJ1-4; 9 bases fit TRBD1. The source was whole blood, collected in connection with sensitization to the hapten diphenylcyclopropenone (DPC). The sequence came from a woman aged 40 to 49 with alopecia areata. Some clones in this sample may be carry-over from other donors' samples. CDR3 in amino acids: CASSRDREELFF. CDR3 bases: TGTGCCAGCTCACGGGACAGGGAGGAACTGTTTTTT.